This T cell receptor (beta chain) was profiled in a study of Graves' ophthalmopathy and Graves' hyperthyroidism. Findings and caveats of the study: This model predicted ophthalmopathy progression (sensitivity roughly 70%, specificity about 73%).

This clonotype was seen ten or more times. Antigen: not known. The CDR3 is made up of 15 amino acids. Per germline, CDR1 MGHDK and CDR2 SYGVNS. Trimming shortened V by 7 bases and J by 8 bases, and 23 bases separated the two germline ends. From RNA, the CDR3 regions of TCR beta chains were amplified and sequenced. HTBI primers were used in a first-round RT-PCR, which preceded a second-round multiplex PCR. TCRdb redid the calling of the multiplex PCR reads with MiXCR, one entry per CDR3 protein. The data contain some 390,000 distinct CDR3 sequences, approximately 20% of them seen just once; the ten biggest clones take up around 1.5%.

The chain has TRBV25-1 and TRBJ1-2; TRBD1 might be the D (6 bases). The sequenced sample consisted of peripheral blood. The receptor's source is a woman between 18 and 29 years old with Graves' ophthalmopathy. CDR3 region: CASNPTGAGERGYTF. The CDR3 DNA is TGTGCCAGCAACCCGACGGGGGCAGGGGAGAGAGGCTACACCTTC.